This T cell receptor (beta chain) was sequenced in a study of blood T cell repertoires in COVID-19. As for the study in general: The cDNA or gDNA used as material had been derived from T cells, B-cell-depleted T cells, or PBMCs.

V lost 8 bases to trimming and J lost 8 bases, with 13 bases between them. The CDR3 is made up of 13 amino acids. CDR1 LNHDA and CDR2 SQIVND come from the germline V gene (reference sequence). Study processing details: Amplified reference gene primers provided the basis for estimating nucleated cell counts. Using immunoSEQ multiplex PCR, the repertoire was profiled, and TCRdb retains in-frame clones only, with some absent. That table gives V, J and clone size, and the DNA gave D and trimming. The sample yields roughly 350,000 clones, roughly nine tenths seen once. Donors of Cohort 3 who recovered were those that had two negative PCRs, clearance, or symptom resolution.

The receptor comes from a woman aged 25 to 39 who had recovered from COVID-19. Sequenced input: PBMCs or T cells enriched from blood (not recorded which). The rearrangement joins TRBV19 to TRBJ1-6, with D possibly TRBD1 on 5 matching bases. CDR3 sequence (DNA): TGTGCCAGTCCCTCCAGGGCGGATTCACCCCTCCACTTT. Its protein product is CASPSRADSPLHF.